The 32 T cell receptor beta chains presented below share a single source sample, sequenced in a study of T cell changes during pregnancy in multiple sclerosis. Profiled with immunoSEQ multiplex PCR; TCRdb holds only in-frame clones, not every one. Of over 75,000 clones listed, 85% to 95% are singletons. The sequencing used peripheral blood, collected in the first trimester of pregnancy. Receptors originate from a female donor with multiple sclerosis, enrolled in a pregnancy study.

The genes are TRBV6-5 and TRBJ2-2; 7 positions match TRBD2. The CDR3 has 15 residues. The V gene end was trimmed by 6 bases and the J gene end by 2 bases; junction bases not matched to a gene: 6. The germline V gene has CDR1 MNHEY and CDR2 SVGAGI. CDR3 protein: CASSRGLPNTGELFF. The CDR3 region has the DNA TGTGCCAGCAGCCGGGGACTACCCAACACCGGGGAGCTGTTTTTT.

The chain employs TRBV4-1 and TRBJ2-7; TRBD1 agrees at 8 bases. CDR1 and CDR2 from the germline V gene are MGHRA and YSYEKL. The CDR3 covers 16 residues. After removal of 5 bases from V and 3 bases from J, the junction contained 12 bases not matched to a gene. CDR3 sequence: CASSSKDRENGYEQYF. The CDR3 DNA follows: TGCGCCAGCAGCTCTAAGGACAGGGAAAACGGCTACGAGCAGTACTTC.

The chain links TRBV28 to TRBJ1-4; perhaps TRBD1 as D (6 bases). CDR3 length equals 16 residues. CDR1 and CDR2 (germline): MDHEN, SYDVKM. The ends were cut back, 6 bases at V and 4 bases at J, with 18 bases in the middle. CDR3 nucleotides: TGTGCCAGCAGGGGGGCAGAGCCCGCCGTTAATGAAAAACTGTTTTTT. Amino acids: CASRGAEPAVNEKLFF.

The chain recombines TRBV10-3 with TRBJ2-2; possible D gene TRBD1, 5 bases. Looked up from germline, CDR1 is ENHRY and CDR2 is SYGVKD. The V gene lost 9 bases and the J gene lost 0 bases, with 11 bases spanning the gap. This CDR3 comprises 14 residues. This CDR3 reads CAIGAVANTGELFF. CDR3 bases: TGTGCCATTGGGGCCGTAGCGAACACCGGGGAGCTGTTTTTT.

The chain has TRBV27 and TRBJ2-1, with TRBD1 matching over 10 bases. Germline V CDR1 and CDR2: MNHEY, SMNVEV (reference sequence). This CDR3 is built from 15 residues. V lost 5 bases to trimming and J lost 2 bases; unmatched junction nucleotides: 3. The CDR3, as DNA: TGTGCCAGCAGTCTCGACAGGGGGCCCTACAATGAGCAGTTCTTC. It yields the protein CASSLDRGPYNEQFF.

The gene calls are TRBV15 and TRBJ2-1; 8 positions match TRBD2. The ends lost 1 base at V and 7 bases at J; junction bases unmatched: 15. The length of the CDR3 is 18 residues. Germline CDR1 reads LNHNV; CDR2 reads YYDKDF (reference sequence). The CDR3 region is CATSRAPGLSGSGNEQFF. The CDR3 DNA follows: TGTGCCACCAGCAGAGCCCCGGGGTTGAGCGGGAGCGGTAATGAGCAGTTCTTC.

The J gene is TRBJ2-1, the V gene TRBV15; weak D call: TRBD2 (6 bases). Germline V lookup: CDR1 LNHNV, CDR2 YYDKDF (reference sequence). The CDR3 is 16 amino acids. Trimming pared 0 bases from V and 12 bases from J, leaving 21 bases between. This CDR3 reads CATSRDERRGSYGQFF. For the CDR3, the DNA is TGTGCCACCAGCAGAGATGAGCGGAGGGGTTCTTACGGGCAGTTCTTC.

V and J are TRBV5-3 and TRBJ1-5, with D unresolved. TRBV5-3 is an ORF for which the function is uncertain. V lost 1 base and J lost 0, with 8 bases in between. The CDR3 has 15 residues. CDR3: CARSLPADSNQPQHF. In DNA, the CDR3 is TGTGCCAGAAGCTTGCCCGCAGATAGCAATCAGCCCCAGCATTTT.

The chain uses TRBV29-1 and TRBJ2-1; TRBD2 agrees at 10 bases. Germline CDR1 and CDR2: SQVTM and ANQGSEA. The CDR3 length is 16 residues. With V trimmed by 4 bases and J by 9 bases, 15 bases remained unmatched. The CDR3 region is CSVAPFAGLAGVEQFF. In nucleotides, the CDR3 is TGCAGCGTTGCCCCCTTCGCTGGGCTAGCGGGGGTTGAGCAGTTCTTC.

The genes are TRBV5-1 and TRBJ2-1, with 7 bases that match TRBD2. Germline V CDR1 and CDR2: SGHRS, YFSETQ. The CDR3 has 13 amino acids. V lost 4 bases and J lost 7; bases outside the gene matches: 5. The CDR3 reads CASSGRALNEQFF. In DNA, the CDR3 is TGCGCCAGCAGCGGGAGGGCCTTGAATGAGCAGTTCTTC.

The chain links TRBV9 to TRBJ1-2, with 8 bases identical to TRBD1. Per the germline V gene, CDR1 is SGDLS and CDR2 is YYNGEE. CDR3 size: 15 residues. Germline trimming cut 4 bases from V and 6 bases from J; bases unmatched to any gene: 11. CDR3 loop: CASSQGSGGAHGYTF. Here the CDR3 DNA reads TGTGCCAGCAGCCAGGGGTCAGGGGGCGCGCATGGCTACACCTTC.

The chain couples TRBV5-1 to TRBJ1-4; no definite D call. Looked up from germline, CDR1 is SGHRS and CDR2 is YFSETQ. V lost 5 bases and J 2 bases, leaving 19 bases between the germline ends. The CDR3 has 17 residues. For the CDR3, the DNA is TGCGCCAGCAGGGGAGAAAAGGGTAACCCGACTAATGAAAAACTGTTTTTT. Translating it yields CASRGEKGNPTNEKLFF.

In this sample, this clone turned up a few times. The chain uses TRBV2 and TRBJ2-7; tentatively, D is TRBD2 (6 bases). The CDR3 loop spans 14 amino acids. The germline CDR1 and CDR2 sequences are SNHLY and FYNNEI. V gave up 2 bases and J gave up 0 bases, with 8 bases separating them. Written as DNA, the CDR3 is TGTGCCAGCAGTGAAAGGCGGGACTCCTACGAGCAGTACTTC. Protein product: CASSERRDSYEQYF.

The rearrangement joins TRBV28 to TRBJ1-5; D uncertain. Germline V gives CDR1 MDHEN, CDR2 SYDVKM. The CDR3 runs 15 residues. Trimming stripped 8 bases from V and 3 bases from J, with 17 bases between. This chain's CDR3 is CASASPITANQPQHF. As DNA, the CDR3 is TGTGCCAGCGCTTCACCTATAACAGCCAATCAGCCCCAGCATTTT.

The chain recombines TRBV5-1 with TRBJ2-5, with D possibly matching TRBD2 (6 bases). Trimming removed 3 bases at V and 2 bases at J, with 8 bases between. The germline gives CDR1 SGHRS, CDR2 YFSETQ. The CDR3 totals 13 residues. The CDR3 bases are TGCGCCAGCAGCTCCCGGGGGCAAGAGACCCAGTACTTC. Translation: CASSSRGQETQYF.

This chain connects TRBV27 to TRBJ1-1; the D gene is possibly TRBD1 (5 bases). The CDR3 loop spans 13 amino acids. Germline lookup yields CDR1 MNHEY and CDR2 SMNVEV (reference sequence). Trimming left V 3 bases short and J 4 bases short, with 9 bases between. This chain's CDR3 is CASSFGGGTEAFF. The CDR3 region has the DNA TGTGCCAGCAGTTTTGGGGGGGGCACTGAAGCTTTCTTT.

The V call is TRBV5-4, the J call TRBJ2-3; D gene unclear. This CDR3 has 12 residues. Germline lookup yields CDR1 SGHNT and CDR2 YYREEE (reference sequence). V was shortened by 3 bases and J by 6 bases, with 8 bases between the two germline ends. CDR3 region: CASSSERDTQYF. The CDR3 coding sequence is TGTGCCAGCAGCTCAGAGAGGGATACGCAGTATTTT.

The chain joins TRBV27 to TRBJ2-3; 7 bases fit TRBD2. The germline V gene has CDR1 MNHEY and CDR2 SMNVEV (reference sequence). CDR3 length: 14 residues. With V trimmed by 8 bases and J by 4 bases, 9 bases remained unmatched. The CDR3 loop is CASGKRDSPDTQYF. In DNA, the CDR3 is TGTGCCAGCGGAAAGCGGGATTCGCCAGATACGCAGTATTTT.

The rearrangement joins TRBV28 to TRBJ1-1; D gene ambiguous. The germline CDR1 and CDR2 sequences are MDHEN and SYDVKM. V gave up 3 bases and J gave up 4 bases, with 6 bases separating them. The CDR3 has 12 amino acids. In DNA, the CDR3 is TGTGCCAGCAGTTTTCAGGTCACTGAAGCTTTCTTT. This gives the protein CASSFQVTEAFF.

As concerns this clone: The sample holds other DNA sequences that translate to the same CDR3. The chain combines TRBV5-1 with TRBJ1-2, with 7 bases matching TRBD1. This CDR3 has 14 amino acids. The germline V gene has CDR1 SGHRS and CDR2 YFSETQ. V shed 3 bases, J shed 4 bases, and the junction held 6 bases outside the gene matches. The CDR3 sequence is CASSSTGSAYGYTF. The CDR3 DNA reads as TGCGCCAGCAGCTCGACAGGGTCTGCCTATGGCTACACCTTC.

Comment on this clone: A junction end diverges from the germline sequence, so it may reflect a read error. The chain joins TRBV7-7 to TRBJ2-5; perhaps TRBD1 as D (5 bases). This CDR3 spans 15 amino acids. Germline CDR1 is SSHAT and CDR2 is FNYEAQ (reference sequence). CDR3 region: CASSLVGAVQETQYF. The CDR3 DNA reads TGTGCTAGCAGCTTAGTAGGGGCAGTCCAAGAGACCCAGTACTTC. Drawing the rest from reference TRBV7-7 and TRBJ2-5, the complete variable domain is GAGVSQSPRYKVTKRGQDVTLRCDPISSHATLYWYQQALGQGPEFLTYFNYEAQPDKSGLPSDRFSAERPEGSISTLTIQRTEQRDSAMYRCASSLVGAVQETQYFGPGTRLLVL.

V and J are TRBV5-1 and TRBJ1-1; a possible D gene is TRBD1 (5 bases). V was trimmed by 4 bases and J by 5 bases, leaving 12 bases between them. The CDR3 covers 13 residues. CDR1 is SGHRS and CDR2 is YFSETQ in the germline V gene. CDR3 sequence: CASSTDQGTEAFF. The CDR3 nucleotides are TGCGCCAGCAGCACAGACCAGGGAACTGAAGCTTTCTTT.

The V gene is TRBV5-4, the J gene TRBJ2-4, with 10 positions matching TRBD1. The CDR3 runs 17 residues. Germline V gives CDR1 SGHNT, CDR2 YYREEE (reference sequence). V dropped 4 bases and J dropped 0; count of bases not matched to a gene: 7. The CDR3 reads CASSERQGALAKNIQYF. The CDR3, as DNA: TGTGCCAGCAGCGAGAGACAGGGGGCTCTAGCCAAAAACATTCAGTACTTC.

This clone was recorded once. The rearrangement links TRBV7-8 to TRBJ2-3; D might be TRBD2 (5 bases). This CDR3 is 16 amino acids long. V lost 5 bases and J 0 bases, leaving 15 bases between the germline ends. Germline V lookup: CDR1 SGHVS, CDR2 FQNEAQ. CDR3: CASSPRRRSSTDTQYF. CDR3 DNA sequence: TGTGCCAGCAGCCCAAGGAGGCGGTCTAGCACAGATACGCAGTATTTT.

The genes are TRBV7-8 and TRBJ2-5, with a possible D match to TRBD2 (5 bases). V lost 5 bases and J lost 1, with 14 bases in between. The CDR3 length is 15 residues. Germline loops: CDR1 SGHVS, CDR2 FQNEAQ. The CDR3 region has the DNA TGTGCCAGCAGCCGGGGATGGGGTGGCCAAGAGACCCAGTACTTC. This codes for CASSRGWGGQETQYF. The full variable domain, its missing parts supplied by reference TRBV7-8 and TRBJ2-5, is GAGVSQSPRYKVAKRGQDVALRCDPISGHVSLFWYQQALGQGPEFLTYFQNEAQLDKSGLPSDRFFAERPEGSVSTLKIQRTQQEDSAVYLCASSRGWGGQETQYFGPGTRLLVL.

The chain employs TRBV7-8 and TRBJ2-7; TRBD1 matches 7 bases. This CDR3 region has 14 residues. Germline V gene sequence: CDR1 SGHVS, CDR2 FQNEAQ. With V trimmed by 5 bases and J by 2 bases, 6 bases remained unmatched. The CDR3 DNA follows: TGTGCCAGCAGCCCCCGGCAGGGGGCCTACGAGCAGTACTTC. Its translation is CASSPRQGAYEQYF.

The chain couples TRBV4-2 to TRBJ1-1, with D uncertain. The V end was cut by 3 bases, the J end by 7 bases, with 12 bases between. The CDR3 has 13 amino acids. Per germline, CDR1 LGHNA and CDR2 YNFKEQ. The CDR3 DNA sequence: TGTGCCAGCAGCCAGGTTCGGGGTCTTGAAGCTTTCTTT. This translates into CASSQVRGLEAFF.

This rearrangement joins TRBV29-1 to TRBJ2-5; 10 bases align to TRBD1. Germline CDR1 and CDR2: SQVTM and ANQGSEA. V lost 2 bases to trimming and J lost 4 bases; unmatched junction nucleotides: 10. The CDR3 contains 16 residues. Here the CDR3 reads CSVETPGGQGLETQYF. As DNA, the CDR3 is TGCAGCGTTGAAACCCCAGGGGGACAGGGGCTAGAGACCCAGTACTTC.

V and J are TRBV11-1 and TRBJ2-1; tentative D call: TRBD2 (5 bases). The V end lost 3 bases, the J end lost 6 bases, and 9 bases lay between the germline ends. CDR1 is SGHAT and CDR2 is FQDESV in the germline V gene (reference sequence). The CDR3 totals 13 residues. The CDR3 spells CASSLGAVNEQFF. The CDR3, as DNA: TGTGCCAGCAGCTTGGGAGCGGTCAATGAGCAGTTCTTC.

The chain carries TRBV19 and TRBJ2-7; D is perhaps TRBD2 (7 bases). Germline lookup yields CDR1 LNHDA and CDR2 SQIVND (reference sequence). V shed 3 bases and J shed 3 bases, with 12 bases lying between them. This CDR3 is built from 14 residues. CDR3 region: CASSMSGEGYEQYF. CDR3 coding DNA: TGTGCCAGTAGTATGTCAGGGGAGGGCTACGAGCAGTACTTC.

V gene TRBV28 combines with J gene TRBJ1-5, with 8 bases fitting TRBD1. Germline V gene data show CDR1 as MDHEN and CDR2 as SYDVKM. V trimming: 9 bases; J trimming: 3 bases; junction bases outside the gene matches: 10. This CDR3 has 15 residues. The CDR3 spells CASLQQGGDNQPQHF. In DNA form, the CDR3 reads TGTGCCAGTTTACAACAGGGGGGGGACAATCAGCCCCAGCATTTT.

The rearrangement links TRBV27 to TRBJ2-5, with a tentative D call TRBD2 (6 bases). CDR3 size: 16 residues. From germline, CDR1 is MNHEY and CDR2 SMNVEV (reference sequence). With 4 bases removed from V and 3 bases from J, the gap between germline ends came to 18 bases. CDR3 sequence: CASSSNRDSREETQYF. The CDR3 coding sequence is TGTGCCAGCAGTTCCAACCGGGACTCTCGAGAAGAGACCCAGTACTTC.